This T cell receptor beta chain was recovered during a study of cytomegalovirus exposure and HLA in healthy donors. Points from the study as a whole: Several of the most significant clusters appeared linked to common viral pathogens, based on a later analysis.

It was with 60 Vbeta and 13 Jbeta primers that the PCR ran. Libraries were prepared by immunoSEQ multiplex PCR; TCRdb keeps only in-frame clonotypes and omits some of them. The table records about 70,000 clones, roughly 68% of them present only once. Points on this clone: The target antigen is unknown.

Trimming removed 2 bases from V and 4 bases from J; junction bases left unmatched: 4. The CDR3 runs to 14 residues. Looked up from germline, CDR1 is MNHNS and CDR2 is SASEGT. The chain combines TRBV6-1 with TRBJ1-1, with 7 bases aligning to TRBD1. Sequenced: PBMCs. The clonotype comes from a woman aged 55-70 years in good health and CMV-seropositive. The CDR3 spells CASSERGPGTEAFF. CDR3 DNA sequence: TGTGCCAGCAGTGAAAGGGGGCCGGGCACTGAAGCTTTCTTT.